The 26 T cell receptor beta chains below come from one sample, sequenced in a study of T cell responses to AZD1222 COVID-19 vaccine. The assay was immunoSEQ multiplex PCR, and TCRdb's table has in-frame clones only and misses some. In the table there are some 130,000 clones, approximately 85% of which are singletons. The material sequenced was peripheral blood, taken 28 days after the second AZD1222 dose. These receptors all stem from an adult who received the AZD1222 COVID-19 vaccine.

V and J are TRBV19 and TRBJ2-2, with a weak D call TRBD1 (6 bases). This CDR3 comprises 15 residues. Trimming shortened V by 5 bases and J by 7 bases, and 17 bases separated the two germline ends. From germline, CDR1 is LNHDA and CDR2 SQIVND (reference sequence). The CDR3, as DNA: TGTGCCAGTAGTCAGACAGGATCCGCGGTCGGGGAGCTGTTTTTT. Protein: CASSQTGSAVGELFF.

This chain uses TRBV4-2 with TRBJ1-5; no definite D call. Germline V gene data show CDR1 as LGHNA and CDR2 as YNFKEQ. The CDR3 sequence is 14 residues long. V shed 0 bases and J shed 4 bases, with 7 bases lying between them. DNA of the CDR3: TGTGCCAGCAGCCAAGATGTGGGGAATCAGCCCCAGCATTTT. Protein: CASSQDVGNQPQHF.

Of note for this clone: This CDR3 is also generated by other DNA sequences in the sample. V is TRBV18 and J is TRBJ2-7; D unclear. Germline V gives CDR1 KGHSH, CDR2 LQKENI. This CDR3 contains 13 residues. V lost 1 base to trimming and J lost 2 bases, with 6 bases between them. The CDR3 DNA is TGTGCCAGCTCACCACGGAGCCCCTACGAGCAGTACTTC. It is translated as CASSPRSPYEQYF.

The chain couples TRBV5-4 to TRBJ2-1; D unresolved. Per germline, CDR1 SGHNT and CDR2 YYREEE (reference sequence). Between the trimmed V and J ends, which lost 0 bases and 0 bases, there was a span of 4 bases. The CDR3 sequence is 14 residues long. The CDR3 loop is CASSLGSSYNEQFF. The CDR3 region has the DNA TGTGCCAGCAGCTTGGGAAGCTCCTACAATGAGCAGTTCTTC.

The CDR3 DNA is TGTGCCAGCAGCTTGGGACAGTCCTTTACTGGGGCCAACGTCCTGACTTTC. This sequence encodes CASSLGQSFTGANVLTF. This sequence joins TRBV13 and TRBJ2-6; 7 bases line up with TRBD1. The V segment lost 3 bases and the J segment 2 bases; nucleotides outside the gene matches: 7. The germline gives CDR1 PRHDT, CDR2 FYEKMQ (reference sequence). The CDR3 sequence is 17 residues long.

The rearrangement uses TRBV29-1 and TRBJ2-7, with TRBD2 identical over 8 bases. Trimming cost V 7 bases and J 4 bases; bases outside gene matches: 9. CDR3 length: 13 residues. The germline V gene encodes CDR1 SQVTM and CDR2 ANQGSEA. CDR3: CSAELAVSYEQYF. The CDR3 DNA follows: TGCAGCGCCGAACTAGCGGTTTCTTACGAGCAGTACTTC.

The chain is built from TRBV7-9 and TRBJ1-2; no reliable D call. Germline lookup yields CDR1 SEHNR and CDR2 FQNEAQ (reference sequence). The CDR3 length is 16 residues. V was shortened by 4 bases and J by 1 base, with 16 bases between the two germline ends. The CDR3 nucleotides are TGTGCCAGCAGCTCCCCCCACCCGACCGATAACTATGGCTACACCTTC. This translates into CASSSPHPTDNYGYTF.

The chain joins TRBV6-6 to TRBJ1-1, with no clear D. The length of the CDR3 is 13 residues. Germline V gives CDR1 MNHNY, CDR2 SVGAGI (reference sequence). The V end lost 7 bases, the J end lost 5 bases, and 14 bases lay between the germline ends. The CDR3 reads CASTPRQETEAFF. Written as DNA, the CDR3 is TGTGCCAGCACCCCACGGCAGGAGACTGAAGCTTTCTTT.

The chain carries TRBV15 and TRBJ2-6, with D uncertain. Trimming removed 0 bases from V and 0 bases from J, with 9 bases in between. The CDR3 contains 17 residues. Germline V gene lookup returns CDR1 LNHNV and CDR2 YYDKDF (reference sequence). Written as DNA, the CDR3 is TGTGCCACCAGCAGAGATCGGGTCAGCTCTGGGGCCAACGTCCTGACTTTC. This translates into CATSRDRVSSGANVLTF.

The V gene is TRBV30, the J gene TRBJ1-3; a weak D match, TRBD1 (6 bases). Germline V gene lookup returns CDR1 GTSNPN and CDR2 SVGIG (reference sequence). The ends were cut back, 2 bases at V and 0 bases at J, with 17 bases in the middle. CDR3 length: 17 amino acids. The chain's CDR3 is CAWSFTGTPNSGNTIYF. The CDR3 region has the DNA TGTGCCTGGAGTTTTACCGGGACACCTAACTCTGGAAACACCATATATTTT.

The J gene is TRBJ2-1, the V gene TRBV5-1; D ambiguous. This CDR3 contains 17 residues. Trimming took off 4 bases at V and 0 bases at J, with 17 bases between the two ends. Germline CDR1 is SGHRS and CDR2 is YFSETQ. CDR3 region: CASSADLGASSYNEQFF. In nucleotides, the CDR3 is TGCGCCAGCAGCGCCGATTTGGGCGCGAGCTCCTACAATGAGCAGTTCTTC.

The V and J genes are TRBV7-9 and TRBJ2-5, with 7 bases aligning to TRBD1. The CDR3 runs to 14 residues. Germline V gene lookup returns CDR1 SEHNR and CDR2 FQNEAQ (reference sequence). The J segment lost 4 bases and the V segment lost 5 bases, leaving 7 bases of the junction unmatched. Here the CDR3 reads CASSPRQGSETQYF. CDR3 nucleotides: TGTGCCAGCAGCCCTAGACAGGGCTCAGAGACCCAGTACTTC. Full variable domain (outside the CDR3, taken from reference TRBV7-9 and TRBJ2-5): DTGVSQNPRHKITKRGQNVTFRCDPISEHNRLYWYRQTLGQGPEFLTYFQNEAQLEKSRLLSDRFSAERPKGSFSTLEIQRTEQGDSAMYLCASSPRQGSETQYFGPGTRLLVL.

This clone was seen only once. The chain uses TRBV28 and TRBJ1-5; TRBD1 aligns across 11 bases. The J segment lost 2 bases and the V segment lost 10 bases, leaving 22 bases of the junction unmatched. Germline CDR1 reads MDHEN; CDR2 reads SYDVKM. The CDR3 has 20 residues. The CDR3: CATRQVTRTGGSWGNQPQHF. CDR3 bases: TGTGCCACCAGGCAAGTCACGAGGACAGGGGGCTCTTGGGGCAATCAGCCCCAGCATTTT.

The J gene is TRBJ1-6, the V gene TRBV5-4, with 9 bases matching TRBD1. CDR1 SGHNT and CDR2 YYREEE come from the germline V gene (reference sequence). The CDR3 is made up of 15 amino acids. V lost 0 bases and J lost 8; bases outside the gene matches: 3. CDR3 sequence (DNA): TGTGCCAGCAGCTTGGACAGGGGGCAACATTCACCCCTCCACTTT. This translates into CASSLDRGQHSPLHF.

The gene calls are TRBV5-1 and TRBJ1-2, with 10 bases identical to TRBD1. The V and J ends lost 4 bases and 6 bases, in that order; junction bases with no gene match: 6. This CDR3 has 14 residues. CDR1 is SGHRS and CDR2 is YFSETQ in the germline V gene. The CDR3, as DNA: TGCGCCAGCAGCGAGGGACAGGGGAGGAATGGCTACACCTTC. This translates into CASSEGQGRNGYTF. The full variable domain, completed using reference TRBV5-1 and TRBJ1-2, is KAGVTQTPRYLIKTRGQQVTLSCSPISGHRSVSWYQQTPGQGLQFLFEYFSETQRNKGNFPGRFSGRQFSNSRSEMNVSTLELGDSALYLCASSEGQGRNGYTFGSGTRLTVV.

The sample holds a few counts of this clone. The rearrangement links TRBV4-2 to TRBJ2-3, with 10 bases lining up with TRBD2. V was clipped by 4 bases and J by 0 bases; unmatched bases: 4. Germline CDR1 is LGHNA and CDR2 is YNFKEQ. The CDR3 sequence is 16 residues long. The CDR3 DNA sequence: TGTGCCAGCAGCCCGACTAGCGGGTCAAGCACAGATACGCAGTATTTT. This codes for CASSPTSGSSTDTQYF.

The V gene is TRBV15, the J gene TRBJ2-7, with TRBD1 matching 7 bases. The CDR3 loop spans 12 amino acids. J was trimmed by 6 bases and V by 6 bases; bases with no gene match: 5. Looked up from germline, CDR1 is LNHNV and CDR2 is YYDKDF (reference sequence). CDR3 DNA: TGTGCCACCAGGGAGACAGGGCTCGAGCAGTACTTC. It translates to CATRETGLEQYF.

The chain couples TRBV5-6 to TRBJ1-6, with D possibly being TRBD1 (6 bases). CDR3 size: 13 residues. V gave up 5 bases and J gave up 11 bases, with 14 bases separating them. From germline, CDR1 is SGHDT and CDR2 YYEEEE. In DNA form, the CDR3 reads TGTGCCAGCAGTAGCAGGGGTTGGGCACCCCTCCACTTT. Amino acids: CASSSRGWAPLHF. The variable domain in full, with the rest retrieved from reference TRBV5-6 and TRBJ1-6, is DAGVTQSPTHLIKTRGQQVTLRCSPKSGHDTVSWYQQALGQGPQFIFQYYEEEERQRGNFPDRFSGHQFPNYSSELNVNALLLGDSALYLCASSSRGWAPLHFGNGTRLTVT.

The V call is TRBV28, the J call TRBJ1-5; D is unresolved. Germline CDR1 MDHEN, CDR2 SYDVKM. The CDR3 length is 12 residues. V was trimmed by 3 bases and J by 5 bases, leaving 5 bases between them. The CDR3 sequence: CASSFWDQPQHF. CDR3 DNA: TGTGCCAGCAGTTTCTGGGATCAGCCCCAGCATTTT.

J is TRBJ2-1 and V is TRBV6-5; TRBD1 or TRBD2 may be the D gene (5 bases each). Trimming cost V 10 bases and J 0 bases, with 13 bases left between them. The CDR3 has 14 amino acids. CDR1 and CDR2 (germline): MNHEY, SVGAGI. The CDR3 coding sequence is TGTGCCACCCAAGCAGGGAGCTCCTACAATGAGCAGTTCTTC. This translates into CATQAGSSYNEQFF.

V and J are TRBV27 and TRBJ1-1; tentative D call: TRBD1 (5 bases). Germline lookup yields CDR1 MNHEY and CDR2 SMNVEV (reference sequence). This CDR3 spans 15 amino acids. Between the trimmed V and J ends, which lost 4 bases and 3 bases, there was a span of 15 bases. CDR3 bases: TGTGCCAGCAGTTGGAGTGTGGGGGTGGACACTGAAGCTTTCTTT. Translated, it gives CASSWSVGVDTEAFF.

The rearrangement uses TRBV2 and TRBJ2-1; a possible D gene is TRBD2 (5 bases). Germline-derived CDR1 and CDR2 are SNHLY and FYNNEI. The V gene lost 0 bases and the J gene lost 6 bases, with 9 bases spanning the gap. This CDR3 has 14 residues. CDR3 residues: CASSEALDSNEQFF. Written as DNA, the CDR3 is TGTGCCAGCAGTGAAGCGCTGGACTCCAATGAGCAGTTCTTC.

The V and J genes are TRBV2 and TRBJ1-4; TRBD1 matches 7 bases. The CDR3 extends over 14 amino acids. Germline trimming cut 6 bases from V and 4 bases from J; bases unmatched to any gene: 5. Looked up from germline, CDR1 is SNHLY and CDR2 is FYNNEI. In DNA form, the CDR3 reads TGTGCCAGCAGAAAAGGGGGCGGTAATGAAAAACTGTTTTTT. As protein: CASRKGGGNEKLFF. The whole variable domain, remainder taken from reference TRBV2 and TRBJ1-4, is EPEVTQTPSHQVTQMGQEVILRCVPISNHLYFYWYRQILGQKVEFLVSFYNNEISEKSEIFDDQFSVERPDGSNFTLKIRSTKLEDSAMYFCASRKGGGNEKLFFGSGTQLSVL.

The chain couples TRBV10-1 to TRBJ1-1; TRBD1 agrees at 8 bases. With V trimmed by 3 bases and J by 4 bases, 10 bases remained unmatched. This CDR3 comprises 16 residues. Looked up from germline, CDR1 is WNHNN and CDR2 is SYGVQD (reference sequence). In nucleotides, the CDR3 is TGCGCCAGCAGTGAAGGGAGACAGGGGATGGGCACTGAAGCTTTCTTT. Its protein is CASSEGRQGMGTEAFF.

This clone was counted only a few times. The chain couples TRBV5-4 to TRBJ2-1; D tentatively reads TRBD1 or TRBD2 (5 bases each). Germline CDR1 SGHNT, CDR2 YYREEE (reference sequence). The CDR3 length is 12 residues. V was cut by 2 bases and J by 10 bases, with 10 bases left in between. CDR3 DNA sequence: TGTGCCAGCAGCTTTTCTGGGACCGAGCAGTTCTTC. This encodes CASSFSGTEQFF.

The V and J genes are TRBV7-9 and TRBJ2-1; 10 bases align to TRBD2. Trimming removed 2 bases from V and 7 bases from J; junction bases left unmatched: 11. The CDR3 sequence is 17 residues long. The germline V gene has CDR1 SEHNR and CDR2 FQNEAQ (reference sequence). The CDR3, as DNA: TGTGCCAGCAGCTTAATCCCGGCTAGCGGGAGATCGAATGAGCAGTTCTTC. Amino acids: CASSLIPASGRSNEQFF.